There are a few counts of the clone carrying this T cell receptor (beta chain). What it binds is unknown. The data stem from a study of prognosis after radiotherapy for stage I lung cancer. CDR3 of TCR beta was amplified from genomic DNA via a two-round multiplex PCR. The use of primers specific to each TRBV and TRBJ gene characterized first-round PCR. TCRdb independently ran MiXCR on the multiplex PCR reads; one entry per CDR3 protein. The repertoire holds about 31,000 distinct CDR3 sequences, with about 32% as singletons. General study results and limits: Reportedly, patients with and without metastases differed in TRBV and TRBJ gene usage.

The source of this sequence is a donor aged 50 or older with non-small cell lung cancer. This specimen consisted of PBMCs, obtained before or after stereotactic body radiation therapy (not recorded which).

The DNA for the CDR3 is TGTGCCACCGACAGGGGGCGTGGCTACACCTTC. Its translation is CATDRGRGYTF. The rearrangement links TRBV28 to TRBJ1-2, with 10 bases lining up with TRBD1. Germline CDR1 MDHEN, CDR2 SYDVKM. J was trimmed by 7 bases and V by 10 bases; bases with no gene match: 3. This CDR3 comprises 11 residues.